The 4 T cell receptor beta chains below all came from one sample that was sequenced in a study of blood T cell repertoires in COVID-19. Profiling relied on immunoSEQ multiplex PCR, and the TCRdb table lists in-frame clones only, not all of them. The sample lists fewer than 250,000 clones; roughly 85% were seen once. Sequencing was performed on PBMCs or T cells enriched from blood (not recorded which). Receptor source: a woman aged 45-65 years who had been exposed to COVID-19.

A single count supports this clone. The rearrangement joins TRBV6-1 to TRBJ2-7; 7 nucleotides line up with TRBD1. This CDR3 is built from 14 residues. Germline V gene lookup returns CDR1 MNHNS and CDR2 SASEGT. The J segment lost 2 bases and the V segment lost 1 base, leaving 2 bases of the junction unmatched. CDR3 amino acids: CASSEVQGPYEQYF. The DNA of the CDR3 is TGTGCCAGCAGTGAAGTACAGGGGCCCTACGAGCAGTACTTC.

The chain couples TRBV7-7 to TRBJ2-1; D is perhaps TRBD2 (5 bases). V was pared by 5 bases and J by 1 base, with 15 bases between. The germline V gene encodes CDR1 SSHAT and CDR2 FNYEAQ (reference sequence). The length of the CDR3 is 16 residues. The CDR3 sequence: CASSPELGLSYNEQFF. The CDR3 bases are TGTGCCAGCAGCCCTGAACTAGGCCTTTCCTACAATGAGCAGTTCTTC.

The chain has TRBV7-2 and TRBJ1-2; D is perhaps TRBD1 (6 bases). The germline V and J ends were trimmed by 5 bases and 1 base, with 11 bases remaining between them. This CDR3 contains 14 residues. Germline CDR1 SGHTA, CDR2 FQGNSA. CDR3 loop: CASSRGGVNYGYTF. CDR3 sequence (DNA): TGTGCCAGCAGCCGCGGGGGCGTTAACTATGGCTACACCTTC.

V is TRBV19 and J is TRBJ1-3, with 7 positions matching TRBD1. V was pared by 3 bases and J by 0 bases, with 11 bases of the junction left unmatched. There are 18 residues in the CDR3. Germline CDR1 and CDR2: LNHDA and SQIVND (reference sequence). The CDR3 region has the DNA TGTGCCAGTAGTATTTGGGCCTTGGGACAGCGCTCTGGAAACACCATATATTTT. Amino acid sequence: CASSIWALGQRSGNTIYF.